These 22 T cell receptor beta chains originate from one sample sequenced in a study of blood T cell repertoires in COVID-19. Sequencing used immunoSEQ multiplex PCR; TCRdb keeps in-frame clones, though not all of them. The sample yields under 300,000 clones, about 83% seen once. The sequenced material came from peripheral blood. These receptors were obtained from a man at least 80 years old with acute or convalescent COVID-19.

CDR3 loop: CASSVQGADTGELFF. CDR3 DNA sequence: TGTGCCAGCAGCGTACAGGGGGCTGACACCGGGGAGCTGTTTTTT. The chain combines TRBV9 with TRBJ2-2; 8 bases fit TRBD1. In germline, CDR1 is SGDLS, CDR2 YYNGEE. The CDR3 has 15 residues. V shed 1 base, J shed 3 bases, and the junction held 2 bases outside the gene matches. The variable domain in full, completed from reference TRBV9 and TRBJ2-2, reads DSGVTQTPKHLITATGQRVTLRCSPRSGDLSVYWYQQSLDQGLQFLIQYYNGEERAKGNILERFSAQQFPDLHSELNLSSLELGDSALYFCASSVQGADTGELFFGEGSRLTVL.

V and J are TRBV28 and TRBJ1-1, with D hard to call. CDR3 length: 12 amino acids. Germline V gives CDR1 MDHEN, CDR2 SYDVKM. V lost 7 bases, J lost 0 bases, and 6 bases lay in between. This CDR3 is CASIKLNTEAFF. CDR3 coding DNA: TGTGCCAGCATTAAGCTGAACACTGAAGCTTTCTTT.

The V and J genes are TRBV28 and TRBJ2-1; D is unclear. The CDR3 spans 14 residues. CDR1 and CDR2 (germline): MDHEN, SYDVKM. Trimming shortened V by 7 bases and J by 0 bases, and 10 bases separated the two germline ends. The CDR3 bases are TGTGCCAGCACCGCGGCGAACTCCTACAATGAGCAGTTCTTC. Protein sequence: CASTAANSYNEQFF.

This clone appeared a few times. This chain connects TRBV7-2 to TRBJ2-5; 10 nucleotides line up with TRBD2. In germline, CDR1 is SGHTA, CDR2 FQGNSA. CDR3 length: 15 residues. Trimming cost V 1 base and J 5 bases; bases outside gene matches: 4. The CDR3 DNA is TGTGCCAGCAGCTTAGAGCTAGCGGGGGCGGAGACCCAGTACTTC. It encodes CASSLELAGAETQYF.

This clone was seen once. The chain has TRBV24-1 and TRBJ2-3; 8 bases agree with TRBD1. The germline V gene encodes CDR1 KGHDR and CDR2 SFDVKD. Trimming at V came to 1 base and at J to 4 bases, leaving 15 bases not matched to a gene. This CDR3 comprises 19 residues. CDR3 region: CATSDFSFGRPGGADTQYF. CDR3 sequence (DNA): TGTGCCACCAGTGATTTTAGCTTTGGGCGGCCAGGGGGCGCAGATACGCAGTATTTT.

This chain uses TRBV6-2 or TRBV6-3 with TRBJ2-2, with TRBD2 matching over 10 bases. The germline CDR1 and CDR2 sequences are MNHEY and SVGEGT. V shed 4 bases, J shed 1 base, and the junction held 6 bases outside the gene matches. This CDR3 is built from 17 residues. CDR3 sequence: CASSFLAGALNTGELFF. The CDR3, as DNA: TGTGCCAGCAGTTTTCTAGCGGGGGCCCTGAACACCGGGGAGCTGTTTTTT.

This chain connects TRBV4-1 to TRBJ2-7, with D perhaps TRBD2 (5 bases). Germline CDR1 and CDR2: MGHRA and YSYEKL. The CDR3 totals 13 residues. The V and J ends lost 0 bases and 5 bases respectively, with 8 bases between them. The CDR3 protein is CASSQDPGNEQYF. The CDR3 bases are TGCGCCAGCAGCCAAGATCCCGGGAACGAGCAGTACTTC.

This clone appeared once. This chain connects TRBV10-3 to TRBJ2-7; a possible D gene is TRBD2 (6 bases). Germline V lookup: CDR1 ENHRY, CDR2 SYGVKD. The CDR3 is made up of 12 amino acids. V was pared by 6 bases and J by 1 base, with 7 bases between. This chain's CDR3 is CAISRESYEQYF. The DNA for the CDR3 is TGTGCCATCAGCCGGGAGTCCTACGAGCAGTACTTC.

The chain uses TRBV28 and TRBJ1-2; 8 bases align to TRBD1. Unmatched junction bases numbered 15, after V lost 6 bases and J lost 3 bases. This CDR3 region has 17 residues. Germline lookup yields CDR1 MDHEN and CDR2 SYDVKM. The CDR3 sequence is CASRPLLGQGFDYGYTF. The CDR3 DNA is TGTGCCAGCAGACCTTTATTAGGACAGGGTTTTGACTATGGCTACACCTTC.

The chain employs TRBV23-1 and TRBJ2-5, with 9 bases lining up with TRBD2. TRBV23-1 is an ORF, with its function uncertain. The CDR3 runs to 16 residues. V was pared by 6 bases and J by 2 bases, with 10 bases of the junction left unmatched. DNA of the CDR3: TGCGCCAGCAGACTCCCTAGGGCGGGGGGGCAAGAGACCCAGTACTTC. Its translation is CASRLPRAGGQETQYF.

The chain couples TRBV7-2 to TRBJ2-7; perhaps TRBD1 as D (5 bases). The CDR3 totals 15 residues. Trimming left V 5 bases short and J 2 bases short, with 16 bases between. Germline CDR1 and CDR2: SGHTA and FQGNSA. CDR3 coding DNA: TGTGCCAGCAGCCCGCCCTCTAGGGGCGCCTACGAGCAGTACTTC. Protein: CASSPPSRGAYEQYF.

The CDR3 DNA is TGTGCCAGCAGGCCAAGCGGGGCGTACACCGGGGAGCTGTTTTTT. This gives the protein CASRPSGAYTGELFF. The rearrangement links TRBV28 to TRBJ2-2, with 7 bases lining up with TRBD2. The junction had 7 bases not matched to a gene; V was cut back by 6 bases and J by 3 bases. The germline V gene encodes CDR1 MDHEN and CDR2 SYDVKM. The CDR3 consists of 15 residues.

The chain uses TRBV9 and TRBJ2-1, with D possibly matching TRBD2 (6 bases). CDR1 is SGDLS and CDR2 is YYNGEE in the germline V gene. The V end was cut by 4 bases, the J end by 2 bases, with 13 bases between. The CDR3 loop spans 15 amino acids. The CDR3 nucleotides are TGTGCCAGCAGCTTCATGGGGGGAACCTACAATGAGCAGTTCTTC. Residues: CASSFMGGTYNEQFF.

The chain has TRBV24-1 and TRBJ2-2; 7 bases are a match to TRBD1. The CDR3 has 20 amino acids. Per the germline V gene, CDR1 is KGHDR and CDR2 is SFDVKD. V lost 4 bases and J lost 5; bases outside the gene matches: 21. The CDR3 nucleotides read TGTGCCACCAGTGACCCCGGACAGGCGGGTAGAGGACGAGGAACCGGGGAGCTGTTTTTT. This codes for CATSDPGQAGRGRGTGELFF.

The V and J genes are TRBV5-4 and TRBJ1-1, with 8 positions matching TRBD1. Per germline, CDR1 SGHNT and CDR2 YYREEE (reference sequence). The ends lost 3 bases at V and 1 base at J; junction bases unmatched: 5. The CDR3 has 15 residues. In nucleotides, the CDR3 is TGTGCCAGCAGCTCCCAGGGGGCGGCGAACACTGAAGCTTTCTTT. Translating it yields CASSSQGAANTEAFF.

The chain uses TRBV19 and TRBJ1-1; no clear D gene. CDR1 LNHDA and CDR2 SQIVND come from the germline V gene (reference sequence). Trimming pared 2 bases from V and 4 bases from J, leaving 14 bases between. CDR3 size: 15 residues. Here the CDR3 DNA reads TGTGCCAGTAGTATAAATTTTCCCCCATCCACTGAAGCTTTCTTT. It yields the protein CASSINFPPSTEAFF. The full variable domain, completed using reference TRBV19 and TRBJ1-1, is DGGITQSPKYLFRKEGQNVTLSCEQNLNHDAMYWYRQDPGQGLRLIYYSQIVNDFQKGDIAEGYSVSREKKESFPLTVTSAQKNPTAFYLCASSINFPPSTEAFFGQGTRLTVV.

The chain links TRBV11-2 to TRBJ2-1; D is undetermined. V lost 4 bases and J lost 9, with 13 bases in between. Per the germline V gene, CDR1 is SGHAT and CDR2 is FQNNGV. This CDR3 spans 13 amino acids. The CDR3 is CASSSLALGEQFF. CDR3 coding DNA: TGTGCCAGCAGCTCCCTGGCCCTTGGTGAGCAGTTCTTC.

The V call is TRBV19, the J call TRBJ1-2; a possible D gene is TRBD1 (6 bases). Germline V gene data show CDR1 as LNHDA and CDR2 as SQIVND (reference sequence). CDR3 length: 13 residues. V shed 7 bases and J shed 0 bases, with 9 bases lying between them. CDR3 region: CASTWTANYGYTF. The CDR3, as DNA: TGTGCCAGTACCTGGACAGCTAACTATGGCTACACCTTC.

V and J are TRBV7-9 and TRBJ1-1; D is unresolved. The germline CDR1 and CDR2 sequences are SEHNR and FQNEAQ (reference sequence). Between the trimmed V and J ends, which lost 1 base and 3 bases, there was a span of 9 bases. The CDR3 has 14 amino acids. CDR3 protein: CASSLGAAYTEAFF. CDR3 sequence (DNA): TGTGCCAGCAGCTTAGGGGCAGCTTACACTGAAGCTTTCTTT. The full variable domain, completed using reference TRBV7-9 and TRBJ1-1, is DTGVSQNPRHKITKRGQNVTFRCDPISEHNRLYWYRQTLGQGPEFLTYFQNEAQLEKSRLLSDRFSAERPKGSFSTLEIQRTEQGDSAMYLCASSLGAAYTEAFFGQGTRLTVV.

V gene TRBV19 combines with J gene TRBJ2-7; D may be TRBD1 (5 bases). Trimming shortened V by 1 base and J by 2 bases, and 6 bases separated the two germline ends. The CDR3 runs 13 residues. CDR1 is LNHDA and CDR2 is SQIVND in the germline V gene (reference sequence). CDR3 in amino acids: CASSIGRAYEQYF. The CDR3 DNA sequence: TGTGCCAGTAGTATAGGCAGGGCCTACGAGCAGTACTTC.

The chain combines TRBV29-1 with TRBJ1-4, with TRBD1 matching 8 bases. The CDR3 length is 15 residues. The germline V gene encodes CDR1 SQVTM and CDR2 ANQGSEA. After removal of 4 bases from V and 0 bases from J, the junction contained 4 bases not matched to a gene. The CDR3 DNA is TGCAGCGTTGGGCCGACAGGGGCAACTAATGAAAAACTGTTTTTT. As protein: CSVGPTGATNEKLFF.

This chain connects TRBV3-1 (or the pseudogene TRBV3-2) to TRBJ1-2, with D maybe TRBD1 (5 bases). CDR3 length: 14 residues. CDR1 LGHDT and CDR2 YNNKEL come from the germline V gene (reference sequence). V shed 0 bases and J shed 5 bases, with 10 bases lying between them. CDR3 bases: TGTGCCAGCAGCCAAGAAGGGGTTCGTTATGGCTACACCTTC. As protein: CASSQEGVRYGYTF.